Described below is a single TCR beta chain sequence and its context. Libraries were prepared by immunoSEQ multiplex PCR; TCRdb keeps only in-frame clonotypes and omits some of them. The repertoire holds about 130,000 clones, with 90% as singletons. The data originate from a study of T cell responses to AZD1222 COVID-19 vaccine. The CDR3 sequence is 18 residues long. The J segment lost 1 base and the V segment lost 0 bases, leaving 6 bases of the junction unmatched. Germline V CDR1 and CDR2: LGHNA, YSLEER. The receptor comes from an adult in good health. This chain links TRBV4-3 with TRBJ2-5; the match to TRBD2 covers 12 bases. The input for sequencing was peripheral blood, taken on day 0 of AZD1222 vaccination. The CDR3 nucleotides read TGCGCCAGCAGCCAAGATTGGGCTAGCGGGGGGGGCCAAGAGACCCAGTACTTC. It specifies CASSQDWASGGGQETQYF.